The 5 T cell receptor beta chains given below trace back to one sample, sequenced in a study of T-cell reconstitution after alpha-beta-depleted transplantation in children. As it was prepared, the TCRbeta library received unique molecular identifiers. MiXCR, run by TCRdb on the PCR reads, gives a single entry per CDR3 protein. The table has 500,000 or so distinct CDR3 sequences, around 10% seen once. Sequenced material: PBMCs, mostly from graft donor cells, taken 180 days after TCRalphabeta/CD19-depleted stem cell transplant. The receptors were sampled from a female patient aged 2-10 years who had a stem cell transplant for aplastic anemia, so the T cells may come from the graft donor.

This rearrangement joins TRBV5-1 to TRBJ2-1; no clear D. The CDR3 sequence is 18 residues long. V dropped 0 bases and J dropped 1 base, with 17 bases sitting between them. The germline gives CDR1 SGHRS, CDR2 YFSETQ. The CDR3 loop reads CASSLVGKWLESYNEQFF. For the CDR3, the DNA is TGCGCCAGCAGCTTGGTTGGGAAGTGGCTGGAATCCTACAATGAGCAGTTCTTC.

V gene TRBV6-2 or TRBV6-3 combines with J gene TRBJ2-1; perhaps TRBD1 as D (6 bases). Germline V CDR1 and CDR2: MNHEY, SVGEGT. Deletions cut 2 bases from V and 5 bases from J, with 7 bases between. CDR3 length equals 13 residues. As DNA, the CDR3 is TGTGCCAGCAGTTACGGACAGAACAATGAGCAGTTCTTC. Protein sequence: CASSYGQNNEQFF.

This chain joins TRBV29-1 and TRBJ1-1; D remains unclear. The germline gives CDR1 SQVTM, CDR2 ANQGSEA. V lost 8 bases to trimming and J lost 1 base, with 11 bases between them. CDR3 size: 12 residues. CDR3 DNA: TGCAGCTTGATCGGTTCGAACACTGAAGCTTTCTTT. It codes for CSLIGSNTEAFF.

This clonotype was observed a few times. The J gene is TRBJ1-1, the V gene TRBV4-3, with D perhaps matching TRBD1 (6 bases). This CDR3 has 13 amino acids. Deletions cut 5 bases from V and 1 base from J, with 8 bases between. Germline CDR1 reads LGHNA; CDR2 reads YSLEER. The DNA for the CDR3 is TGCGCCAGCAGCATGGGGGCGAACACTGAAGCTTTCTTT. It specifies CASSMGANTEAFF.

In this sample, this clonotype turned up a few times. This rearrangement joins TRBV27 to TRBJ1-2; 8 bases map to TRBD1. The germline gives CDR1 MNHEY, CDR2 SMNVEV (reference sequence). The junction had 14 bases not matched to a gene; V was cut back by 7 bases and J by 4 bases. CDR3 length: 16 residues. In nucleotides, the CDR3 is TGTGCCAGCACCCTAAGGGGGGACAGGACCTCCTATGGCTACACCTTC. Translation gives CASTLRGDRTSYGYTF.